These 5 T cell receptor beta chains share one sample of origin, sequenced in a study of shared clonotypes between healthy human individuals. Generated by immunoSEQ multiplex PCR, the TCRdb table keeps only in-frame clones and is missing some. Altogether around 650,000 clones are present, roughly 96% being singletons, with the ten largest covering 0.11%. Naive CD8 cells were CD45RO-negative, positively selected for CCR7, excluding terminally differentiated effector memory CD45RA+ cells. The sequencing sample was made of naive CD8+ T cells sorted from blood. These receptors all stem from a woman aged 30 to 39 in good health.

This chain joins TRBV28 and TRBJ2-5, with 7 bases matching TRBD2. Per germline, CDR1 MDHEN and CDR2 SYDVKM. The CDR3 has 14 residues. After removal of 7 bases from V and 1 base from J, the junction contained 6 bases not matched to a gene. CDR3 loop: CASTRENIQETQYF. The CDR3 nucleotides read TGTGCCAGCACGCGGGAGAACATCCAAGAGACCCAGTACTTC.

The J gene is TRBJ1-5, the V gene TRBV28, with D perhaps TRBD1 (5 bases). The CDR3 spans 14 residues. Trimming left V 4 bases short and J 2 bases short, with 9 bases between. From germline, CDR1 is MDHEN and CDR2 SYDVKM. CDR3: CASSSAGGNQPQHF. In DNA, the CDR3 is TGTGCCAGCAGTTCGGCGGGGGGCAATCAGCCCCAGCATTTT.

The chain links TRBV18 to TRBJ1-4; a possible D gene is TRBD1 (5 bases). The germline gives CDR1 KGHSH, CDR2 LQKENI. The CDR3 runs 15 residues. Between the trimmed V and J ends, which lost 1 base and 6 bases, there was a span of 12 bases. CDR3 in amino acids: CASSPLSGRDEKLFF. The DNA for the CDR3 is TGTGCCAGCTCACCACTGTCTGGCAGGGATGAAAAACTGTTTTTT.

The V call is TRBV7-9, the J call TRBJ1-1, with 7 bases aligning to TRBD1. Germline V lookup: CDR1 SEHNR, CDR2 FQNEAQ (reference sequence). The J segment lost 0 bases and the V segment lost 5 bases, leaving 6 bases of the junction unmatched. This CDR3 is 15 amino acids long. CDR3 sequence (DNA): TGTGCCAGCAGCCCCGACAGGGCGATGAACACTGAAGCTTTCTTT. This translates into CASSPDRAMNTEAFF.

The V and J genes are TRBV2 and TRBJ1-2, with no clear D. V lost 10 bases to trimming and J lost 0 bases, with 12 bases between them. Germline V lookup: CDR1 SNHLY, CDR2 FYNNEI. CDR3 length: 13 residues. Written as DNA, the CDR3 is TGTGCCACCGAAGGACTTTCTAACTATGGCTACACCTTC. It encodes CATEGLSNYGYTF.